These 22 T cell receptor beta chains originate from one sample sequenced in a study of blood T cell repertoires in COVID-19. The method was immunoSEQ multiplex PCR; TCRdb's version includes in-frame clones alone and lacks a portion of them. The sample carries 85,000 to 100,000 clones, 84% recorded once. Sequenced: peripheral blood. All receptors come from a woman in her sixties or seventies with acute or convalescent COVID-19.

The chain has TRBV5-4 and TRBJ1-5; D uncertain. Germline CDR1 is SGHNT and CDR2 is YYREEE (reference sequence). CDR3 length equals 13 residues. The V and J ends lost 2 bases and 8 bases respectively, with 11 bases between them. Here the CDR3 DNA reads TGTGCCAGCAGCTTAGATACGGGAAAGCCCCAGCATTTT. Protein: CASSLDTGKPQHF.

This sequence joins TRBV24-1 and TRBJ1-5; 7 bases align to TRBD1. CDR1 and CDR2 (germline): KGHDR, SFDVKD. The CDR3 spans 15 residues. Germline trimming cut 2 bases from V and 3 bases from J; bases unmatched to any gene: 3. CDR3 in amino acids: CATSDSQGINQPQHF. The CDR3 nucleotides read TGTGCCACCAGTGATTCACAGGGGATCAATCAGCCCCAGCATTTT.

V gene TRBV5-5 combines with J gene TRBJ2-2; D is unclear. This CDR3 has 15 amino acids. Trimming removed 0 bases at V and 5 bases at J, with 11 bases between. In germline, CDR1 is SGHKS, CDR2 YYEKEE (reference sequence). The CDR3 region has the DNA TGTGCCAGCAGCTTGGCGTCGAGATCGACCGGGGAGCTGTTTTTT. This codes for CASSLASRSTGELFF.

The genes are TRBV28 and TRBJ1-2; 8 bases map to TRBD1. The CDR3 has 14 residues. Per germline, CDR1 MDHEN and CDR2 SYDVKM. J was trimmed by 3 bases and V by 6 bases; bases with no gene match: 6. The DNA of the CDR3 is TGTGCCAGCAGACCCACAGGGGGTCACTATGGCTACACCTTC. This codes for CASRPTGGHYGYTF.

The genes are TRBV2 and TRBJ2-1; the D gene is possibly TRBD2 (7 bases). Germline loops: CDR1 SNHLY, CDR2 FYNNEI. The CDR3 spans 11 residues. V lost 6 bases, J lost 13 bases, and 13 bases lay in between. The DNA of the CDR3 is TGTGCCAGCAGCCAAAGGGGGGGCCAGTTCTTC. Its translation: CASSQRGGQFF.

The chain joins TRBV11-3 to TRBJ2-7, with a tentative D call TRBD2 (6 bases). The CDR3 covers 13 residues. With 5 bases removed from V and 7 bases from J, the gap between germline ends came to 15 bases. The germline V gene has CDR1 SGHNT and CDR2 YENEEA. CDR3 nucleotide sequence: TGTGCCAGCAGCCCCCGGGGGTGGTCGGAGCAGTACTTC. It encodes CASSPRGWSEQYF.

This clone was observed a handful of times. This chain uses TRBV7-2 with TRBJ1-5; D is unresolved. The CDR3 is 13 residues long. CDR1 is SGHTA and CDR2 is FQGNSA in the germline V gene. V dropped 8 bases and J dropped 0 bases, with 8 bases sitting between them. The CDR3 nucleotides are TGTGCCAGCTCCGCGTCTAGCAATCAGCCCCAGCATTTT. It encodes CASSASSNQPQHF. Full variable domain (rest looked up from reference TRBV7-2 and TRBJ1-5): GAGVSQSPSNKVTEKGKDVELRCDPISGHTALYWYRQSLGQGLEFLIYFQGNSAPDKSGLPSDRFSAERTGGSVSTLTIQRTQQEDSAVYLCASSASSNQPQHFGDGTRLSIL.

The rearrangement links TRBV11-3 to TRBJ2-1; TRBD2 might be the D (5 bases). Germline CDR1 and CDR2: SGHNT and YENEEA. The CDR3 sequence is 15 residues long. Trimming took off 7 bases at V and 3 bases at J, with 16 bases between the two ends. The CDR3 reads CASTQTREIYNEQFF. Here the CDR3 DNA reads TGTGCCAGCACCCAAACCCGGGAAATCTACAATGAGCAGTTCTTC. Based on the CDR3 plus reference TRBV11-3 and TRBJ2-1, the full variable domain is EAGVVQSPRYKIIEKKQPVAFWCNPISGHNTLYWYLQNLGQGPELLIRYENEEAVDDSQLPKDRFSAERLKGVDSTLKIQPAELGDSAVYLCASTQTREIYNEQFFGPGTRLTVL.

The chain joins TRBV29-1 to TRBJ2-5; D is possibly TRBD2 (6 bases). Between the trimmed V and J ends, which lost 7 bases and 5 bases, there was a span of 17 bases. Germline-derived CDR1 and CDR2 are SQVTM and ANQGSEA. This CDR3 region has 13 residues. CDR3 residues: CSATVGGGETQYF. The CDR3 region has the DNA TGCAGCGCTACGGTTGGTGGGGGGGAGACCCAGTACTTC.

The chain carries TRBV7-3 and TRBJ2-1, with D unresolved. V shed 4 bases and J shed 3 bases, with 10 bases lying between them. The CDR3 runs 14 residues. CDR1 is SGHTA and CDR2 is FQGTGA in the germline V gene. As DNA, the CDR3 is TGTGCCAGCAGCTACCACGGTGGCTACAATGAGCAGTTCTTC. Amino acid sequence: CASSYHGGYNEQFF. Full variable domain (outside the CDR3, taken from reference TRBV7-3 and TRBJ2-1): GAGVSQTPSNKVTEKGKYVELRCDPISGHTALYWYRQSLGQGPEFLIYFQGTGAADDSGLPNDRFFAVRPEGSVSTLKIQRTERGDSAVYLCASSYHGGYNEQFFGPGTRLTVL.

V is TRBV3-1 (or the pseudogene TRBV3-2) and J is TRBJ1-1, with 8 bases that match TRBD1. The germline CDR1 and CDR2 sequences are LGHDT and YNNKEL (reference sequence). The ends lost 4 bases at V and 1 base at J; junction bases unmatched: 8. The CDR3 totals 16 residues. The CDR3 region has the DNA TGTGCCAGCAGCCCTCGGACAGGGTTATGGAACACTGAAGCTTTCTTT. Translating gives CASSPRTGLWNTEAFF.

The chain uses TRBV6-6 and TRBJ1-2; no clear D gene. This CDR3 is 13 amino acids long. The germline V and J ends were trimmed by 6 bases and 3 bases, with 11 bases remaining between them. Germline loops: CDR1 MNHNY, CDR2 SVGAGI (reference sequence). The CDR3, as DNA: TGTGCCAGCAGCCCTGACAAAGACTATGGCTACACCTTC. Protein sequence: CASSPDKDYGYTF.

The J gene is TRBJ1-2, the V gene TRBV6-5; TRBD1 agrees at 11 bases. This CDR3 has 16 amino acids. In germline, CDR1 is MNHEY, CDR2 SVGAGI. With V trimmed by 0 bases and J by 4 bases, 4 bases remained unmatched. As DNA, the CDR3 is TGTGCCAGCAGTTACTCCCGGACAGGGGGCGGCTATGGCTACACCTTC. It codes for CASSYSRTGGGYGYTF.

The CDR3, as DNA: TGTGCCGGGGCAAAAACAGGGGTTGGGTTTGAAAAACTGTTTTTT. Translation: CAGAKTGVGFEKLFF. V is TRBV28 and J is TRBJ1-4, with 7 bases aligning to TRBD1. The germline V gene has CDR1 MDHEN and CDR2 SYDVKM. Trimming at V came to 11 bases and at J to 7 bases, leaving 16 bases not matched to a gene. CDR3 size: 15 residues.

The chain employs TRBV28 and TRBJ1-1; D is ambiguous. This CDR3 is 13 amino acids long. V shed 1 base and J shed 8 bases, with 11 bases lying between them. The germline V gene encodes CDR1 MDHEN and CDR2 SYDVKM. The CDR3 loop is CASSLSPVLEAFF. In DNA, the CDR3 is TGTGCCAGCAGTTTATCCCCGGTTCTGGAAGCTTTCTTT.

The chain couples TRBV9 to TRBJ1-1; D gene unclear. V dropped 0 bases and J dropped 2 bases, with 8 bases sitting between them. The germline V gene has CDR1 SGDLS and CDR2 YYNGEE. The CDR3 has 14 amino acids. In DNA form, the CDR3 reads TGTGCCAGCAGCGTAGTACGGAGTAACACTGAAGCTTTCTTT. This encodes CASSVVRSNTEAFF.

V and J are TRBV7-8 and TRBJ1-3; D remains ambiguous. CDR3 length: 16 residues. V was clipped by 1 base and J by 0 bases, with 10 bases between them. Per the germline V gene, CDR1 is SGHVS and CDR2 is FQNEAQ. The CDR3 reads CASSLGRLLSGNTIYF. Written as DNA, the CDR3 is TGTGCCAGCAGCTTAGGAAGACTACTCTCTGGAAACACCATATATTTT.

This chain joins TRBV5-6 and TRBJ1-1, with 8 bases lining up with TRBD1. CDR3 size: 17 residues. With 1 base clipped from V and 0 bases from J, the junction kept 8 bases outside the gene matches. Per germline, CDR1 SGHDT and CDR2 YYEEEE. CDR3 region: CASSLRQGAELNTEAFF. For the CDR3, the DNA is TGTGCCAGCAGCTTGCGGCAGGGGGCTGAGTTGAACACTGAAGCTTTCTTT.

The V and J genes are TRBV18 and TRBJ1-3; 7 positions match TRBD1. The V segment lost 3 bases and the J segment 3 bases; nucleotides outside the gene matches: 8. Germline values: CDR1 KGHSH, CDR2 LQKENI. The CDR3 covers 16 residues. The CDR3 reads CASSPNSGGFGNTIYF. The CDR3 coding sequence is TGTGCCAGCTCACCGAATTCAGGGGGTTTTGGAAACACCATATATTTT.

The V and J genes are TRBV30 and TRBJ1-6, with 7 bases fitting TRBD1. The CDR3 runs 14 residues. V lost 5 bases to trimming and J lost 6 bases; unmatched junction nucleotides: 7. The germline CDR1 and CDR2 sequences are GTSNPN and SVGIG (reference sequence). The CDR3 sequence is CAWDRDSFNSPLHF. Here the CDR3 DNA reads TGTGCCTGGGACCGGGACAGCTTTAATTCACCCCTCCACTTT. The whole variable domain, remainder taken from reference TRBV30 and TRBJ1-6, is SQTIHQWPATLVQPVGSPLSLECTVEGTSNPNLYWYRQAAGRGLQLLFYSVGIGQISSEVPQNLSASRPQDRQFILSSKKLLLSDSGFYLCAWDRDSFNSPLHFGNGTRLTVT.

This rearrangement joins TRBV10-3 to TRBJ1-3, with a tentative D call TRBD1 (5 bases). The CDR3 is 15 residues long. CDR1 ENHRY and CDR2 SYGVKD come from the germline V gene. Trimming removed 6 bases at V and 0 bases at J, with 12 bases between. In DNA form, the CDR3 reads TGTGCCATCAGCCCCGGGGGGTACTCTGGAAACACCATATATTTT. It encodes CAISPGGYSGNTIYF.

This chain links TRBV6-5 with TRBJ1-1; no clear D gene. V lost 5 bases, J lost 1 base, and 8 bases lay in between. The CDR3 runs to 13 residues. Germline V CDR1 and CDR2: MNHEY, SVGAGI. The DNA of the CDR3 is TGTGCCAGCAGTACCAGGTCGAACACTGAAGCTTTCTTT. Protein: CASSTRSNTEAFF.